One sample yielded the 6 T cell receptor beta chains listed below, sequenced in a study of blood T cell repertoires in COVID-19. The table came from immunoSEQ multiplex PCR; TCRdb's copy has only in-frame clones and leaves some out. This table has hundreds of thousands of clones, about 88% appearing once. The specimen was PBMCs or T cells enriched from blood (not recorded which). The receptors originated from a woman aged 45 to 65 who had recovered from COVID-19.

This clone was seen just once. The V and J genes are TRBV19 and TRBJ1-5, with D tentatively TRBD1 (5 bases). The ends were cut back, 5 bases at V and 7 bases at J, with 12 bases in the middle. CDR3 length: 13 amino acids. Germline CDR1 LNHDA, CDR2 SQIVND (reference sequence). DNA for the CDR3: TGTGCCAGTAGTTTGGGGGGTTTACAGCCCCAGCATTTT. Encoded protein: CASSLGGLQPQHF.

V gene TRBV12-5 combines with J gene TRBJ1-5; D gene uncertain. The CDR3 is 14 residues long. Trimming removed 2 bases at V and 1 base at J, with 6 bases between. The V gene's germline CDR1 is LGHNT and CDR2 FRNRAP. The CDR3 DNA follows: TGTGCTAGTGGTTTGAGCGGAAGCAATCAGCCCCAGCATTTT. Amino acids: CASGLSGSNQPQHF.

The chain links TRBV19 to TRBJ2-2, with TRBD2 matching over 7 bases. The CDR3 sequence is 16 residues long. The trim removed 3 bases at V and 3 bases at J, leaving 7 bases unmatched. Germline V CDR1 and CDR2: LNHDA, SQIVND (reference sequence). The CDR3 loop reads CASSMFPSGYTGELFF. In nucleotides, the CDR3 is TGTGCCAGTAGTATGTTCCCTAGCGGATACACCGGGGAGCTGTTTTTT.

This clone was recorded only once. The rearrangement links TRBV4-3 to TRBJ2-1; TRBD2 aligns across 11 bases. The J segment lost 7 bases and the V segment lost 0 bases, leaving 5 bases of the junction unmatched. The CDR3 contains 16 residues. Germline V gene lookup returns CDR1 LGHNA and CDR2 YSLEER. The DNA for the CDR3 is TGCGCCAGCAGCCAAGAAGCTAGCGGGAGGCTGAATGAGCAGTTCTTC. Translating it yields CASSQEASGRLNEQFF.

The CDR3 is CASSPWDRGGDEQYF. CDR3 in DNA: TGTGCCAGCAGCCCGTGGGACAGGGGTGGGGACGAGCAGTACTTC. The rearrangement links TRBV7-9 to TRBJ2-7; 10 nucleotides align to TRBD1. Germline loops: CDR1 SEHNR, CDR2 FQNEAQ (reference sequence). With 5 bases clipped from V and 5 bases from J, the junction kept 9 bases outside the gene matches. The CDR3 consists of 15 residues.

The rearrangement joins TRBV9 to TRBJ2-3, with 8 nucleotides matching TRBD2. Germline V lookup: CDR1 SGDLS, CDR2 YYNGEE. There are 16 residues in the CDR3. J lost 6 bases, V lost 0 bases, and 9 bases had no gene match. CDR3 residues: CASSVGSGANGDTQYF. The CDR3 DNA reads TGTGCCAGCAGCGTAGGTAGCGGGGCGAATGGGGATACGCAGTATTTT.